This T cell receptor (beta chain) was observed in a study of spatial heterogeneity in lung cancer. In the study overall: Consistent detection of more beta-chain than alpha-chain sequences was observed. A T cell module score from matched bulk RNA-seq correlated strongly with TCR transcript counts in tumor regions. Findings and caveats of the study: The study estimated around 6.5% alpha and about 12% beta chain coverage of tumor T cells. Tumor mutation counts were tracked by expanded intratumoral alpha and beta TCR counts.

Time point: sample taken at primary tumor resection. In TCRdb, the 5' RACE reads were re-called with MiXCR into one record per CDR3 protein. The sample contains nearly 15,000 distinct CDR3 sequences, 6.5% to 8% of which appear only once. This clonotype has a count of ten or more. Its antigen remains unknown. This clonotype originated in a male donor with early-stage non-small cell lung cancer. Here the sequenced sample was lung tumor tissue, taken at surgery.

The CDR3 loop is CASSLGQGGIQYF. CDR3 nucleotides: TGTGCCAGCAGCCTCGGACAGGGAGGCATTCAGTACTTC. The gene calls are TRBV7-9 and TRBJ2-4; 8 bases match TRBD1. Germline-derived CDR1 and CDR2 are SEHNR and FQNEAQ (reference sequence). J lost 9 bases, V lost 5 bases, and 6 bases had no gene match. The length of the CDR3 is 13 residues.